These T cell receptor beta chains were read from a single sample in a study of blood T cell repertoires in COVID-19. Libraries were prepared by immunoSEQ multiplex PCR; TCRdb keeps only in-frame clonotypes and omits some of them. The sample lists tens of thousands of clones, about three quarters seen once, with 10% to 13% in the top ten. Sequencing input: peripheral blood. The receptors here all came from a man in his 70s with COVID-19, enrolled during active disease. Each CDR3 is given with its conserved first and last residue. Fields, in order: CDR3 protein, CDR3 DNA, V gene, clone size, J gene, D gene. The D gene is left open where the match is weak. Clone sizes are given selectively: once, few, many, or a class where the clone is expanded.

CASSPGLGNTEAFF | TGTGCCAGCAGCCCGGGACTGGGGAACACTGAAGCTTTCTTT | TRBV5-4 | few | TRBJ1-1 | -
CAINDREDEKLFF | TGTGCCATCAACGACAGGGAGGATGAAAAACTGTTTTTT | TRBV10-3 | - | TRBJ1-4 | TRBD1
CASSLTYGQTMNTEAFF | TGTGCCAGCAGTTTAACCTACGGACAAACCATGAACACTGAAGCTTTCTTT | TRBV28 | - | TRBJ1-1 | -
CASSFTPGTLRDYGQYF | TGCGCCAGCAGCTTCACCCCCGGGACTCTCAGGGATTACGGGCAGTACTTC | TRBV5-1 | - | TRBJ2-7 | -
CASSVAGGLELFF | TGTGCCAGCAGCGTAGCCGGGGGTTTGGAGCTGTTTTTT | TRBV9 | - | TRBJ2-2 | -
CASSQLKAGGRTRDTGELFF | TGTGCCAGCAGCCAATTAAAAGCGGGGGGGAGGACGCGGGACACCGGGGAGCTGTTTTTT | TRBV4-2 | - | TRBJ2-2 | TRBD2
CASRQHPGGVGFLPQHF | TGTGCCAGCAGACAACACCCAGGGGGCGTTGGGTTTCTTCCCCAGCATTTT | TRBV2 | - | TRBJ1-5 | TRBD1
CASSQAGVDNSPLHF | TGTGCCAGCAGCCAAGCAGGGGTTGATAATTCACCCCTCCACTTT | TRBV3-1/TRBV3-2 | - | TRBJ1-6 | -
CASSPPLLQTDTQYF | TGTGCCAGCAGCCCCCCCCTCCTACAGACAGATACGCAGTATTTT | TRBV5-8 | - | TRBJ2-3 | -
CASSRAGSGNTIYF | TGTGCCAGCAGCCGGGCAGGGTCTGGAAACACCATATATTTT | TRBV3-1/TRBV3-2 | few | TRBJ1-3 | -
CASSTSGWYTF | TGTGCCAGCTCTACCTCAGGGTGGTACACCTTC | TRBV18 | - | TRBJ1-2 | -
CATSVSTGVGEKLFF | TGTGCCACCAGTGTGTCCACAGGGGTAGGAGAAAAACTGTTTTTT | TRBV24-1 | few | TRBJ1-4 | TRBD1
CASTRGLSYEQYF | TGCGCCAGCACAAGAGGCCTTTCCTACGAGCAGTACTTC | TRBV10-1 | - | TRBJ2-7 | -
CASSQGQGGSPLHF | TGTGCCAGCAGCCAGGGACAGGGTGGTTCACCCCTCCACTTT | TRBV3-1/TRBV3-2 | few | TRBJ1-6 | TRBD1
CASTRTRGLEAFF | TGTGCCAGCACTAGGACGCGGGGCCTTGAAGCTTTCTTT | TRBV6-5 | - | TRBJ1-1 | -
CASSEYGGNYGYTF | TGTGCCAGCAGTGAATACGGGGGGAACTATGGCTACACCTTC | TRBV25-1 | - | TRBJ1-2 | -
CASSLLRGSLHF | TGTGCCAGCAGTTTACTCAGGGGATCCCTCCACTTT | TRBV28 | - | TRBJ1-6 | -
CAWNAEASNSPLHF | TGTGCCTGGAATGCGGAAGCCTCGAATTCACCCCTCCACTTT | TRBV30 | few | TRBJ1-6 | -
CAWSVGQGDNEQFF | TGTGCCTGGAGTGTAGGACAGGGCGACAATGAGCAGTTCTTC | TRBV30 | - | TRBJ2-1 | TRBD1
CASSLPLSYNEQFF | TGCGCCAGCAGCTTGCCTCTCTCCTACAATGAGCAGTTCTTC | TRBV5-1 | few | TRBJ2-1 | -
CATISGMGAYEQYF | TGTGCCACCATATCGGGGATGGGCGCCTACGAGCAGTACTTC | TRBV10-3 | - | TRBJ2-7 | -
CSASRGYEQYF | TGCAGTGCTAGTCGCGGCTACGAGCAGTACTTC | TRBV20-1 | - | TRBJ2-7 | -
CASEREQGAKNIQYF | TGTGCCAGCGAGAGGGAGCAGGGGGCCAAAAACATTCAGTACTTC | TRBV2 | - | TRBJ2-4 | -
CASSYYGTDTQYF | TGTGCCAGCTCCTATTACGGCACAGATACGCAGTATTTT | TRBV14 | - | TRBJ2-3 | -
CSVETAFEAFF | TGCAGCGTTGAAACAGCCTTCGAAGCTTTCTTT | TRBV29-1 | once | TRBJ1-1 | -
CASRPNRVGGELFF | TGTGCCAGCAGACCCAACAGGGTCGGCGGGGAGCTGTTTTTT | TRBV7-2 | many | TRBJ2-2 | -
CASSLGSRLMNTEAFF | TGTGCCAGCAGCTTGGGCAGCCGACTCATGAACACTGAAGCTTTCTTT | TRBV5-6 | - | TRBJ1-1 | -